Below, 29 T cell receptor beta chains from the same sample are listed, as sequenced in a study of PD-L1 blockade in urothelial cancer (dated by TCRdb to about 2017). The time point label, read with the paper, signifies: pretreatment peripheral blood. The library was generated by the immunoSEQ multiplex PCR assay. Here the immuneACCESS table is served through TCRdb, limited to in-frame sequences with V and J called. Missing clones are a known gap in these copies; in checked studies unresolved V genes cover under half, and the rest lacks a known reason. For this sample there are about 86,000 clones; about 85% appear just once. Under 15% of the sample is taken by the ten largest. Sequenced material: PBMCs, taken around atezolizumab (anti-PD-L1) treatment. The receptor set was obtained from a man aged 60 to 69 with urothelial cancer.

CDR3 DNA: TGTGCCAGTAGTATGGGTACAGGAGGGGCCAACGTCCTGACTTTC. Encoded protein: CASSMGTGGANVLTF. This sequence joins TRBV19 and TRBJ2-6; maybe TRBD1 (5 bases). The CDR3 spans 15 residues. Deletions cut 3 bases from V and 4 bases from J, with 10 bases between. The germline V gene encodes CDR1 LNHDA and CDR2 SQIVND (reference sequence).

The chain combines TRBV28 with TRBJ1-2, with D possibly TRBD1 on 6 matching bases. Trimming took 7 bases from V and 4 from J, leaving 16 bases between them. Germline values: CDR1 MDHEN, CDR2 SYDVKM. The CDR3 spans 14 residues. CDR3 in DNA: TGTGCCAGCACTTCTGGGACATCGTTCTATGGCTACACCTTC. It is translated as CASTSGTSFYGYTF.

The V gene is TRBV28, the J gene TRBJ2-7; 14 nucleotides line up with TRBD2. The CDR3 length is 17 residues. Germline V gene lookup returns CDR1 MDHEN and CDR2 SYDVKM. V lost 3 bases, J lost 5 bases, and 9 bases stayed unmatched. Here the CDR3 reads CASSFGTSGSSSHEQYF. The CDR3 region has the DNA TGTGCCAGCAGTTTCGGGACTAGCGGGAGTTCTAGCCACGAGCAGTACTTC.

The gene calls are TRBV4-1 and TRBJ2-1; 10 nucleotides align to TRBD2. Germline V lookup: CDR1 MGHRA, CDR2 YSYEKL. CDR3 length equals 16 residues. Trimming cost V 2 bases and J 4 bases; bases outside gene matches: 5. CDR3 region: CASSQTGLADYNEQFF. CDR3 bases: TGCGCCAGCAGCCAAACCGGACTAGCGGATTACAATGAGCAGTTCTTC.

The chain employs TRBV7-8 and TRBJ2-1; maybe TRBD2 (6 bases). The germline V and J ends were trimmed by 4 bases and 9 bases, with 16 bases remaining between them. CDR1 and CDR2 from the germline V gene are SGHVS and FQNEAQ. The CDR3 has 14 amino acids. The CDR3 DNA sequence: TGTGCCAGCAGCTCTGCCCGGGGGAGGAGTGAGCAGTTCTTC. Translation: CASSSARGRSEQFF.

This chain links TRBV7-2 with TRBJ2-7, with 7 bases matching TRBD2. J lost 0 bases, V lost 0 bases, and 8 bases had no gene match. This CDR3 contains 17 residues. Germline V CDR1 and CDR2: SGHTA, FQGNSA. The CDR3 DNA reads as TGTGCCAGCAGCTTAGCGCGGGTCGGGAGGACCTCCTACGAGCAGTACTTC. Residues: CASSLARVGRTSYEQYF.

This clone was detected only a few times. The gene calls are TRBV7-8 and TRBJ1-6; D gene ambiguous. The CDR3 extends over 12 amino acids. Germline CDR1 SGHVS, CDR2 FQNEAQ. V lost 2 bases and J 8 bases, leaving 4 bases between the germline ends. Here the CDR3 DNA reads TGTGCCAGCAGCTTAAGCGATTCACCCCTCCACTTT. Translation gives CASSLSDSPLHF.

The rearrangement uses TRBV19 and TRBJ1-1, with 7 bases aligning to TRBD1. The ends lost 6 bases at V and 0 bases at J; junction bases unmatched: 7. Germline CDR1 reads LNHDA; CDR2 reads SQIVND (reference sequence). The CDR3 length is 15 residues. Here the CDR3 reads CASRRQGSMNTEAFF. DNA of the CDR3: TGTGCCAGTAGACGACAGGGTTCTATGAACACTGAAGCTTTCTTT. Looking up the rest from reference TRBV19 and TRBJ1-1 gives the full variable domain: DGGITQSPKYLFRKEGQNVTLSCEQNLNHDAMYWYRQDPGQGLRLIYYSQIVNDFQKGDIAEGYSVSREKKESFPLTVTSAQKNPTAFYLCASRRQGSMNTEAFFGQGTRLTVV.

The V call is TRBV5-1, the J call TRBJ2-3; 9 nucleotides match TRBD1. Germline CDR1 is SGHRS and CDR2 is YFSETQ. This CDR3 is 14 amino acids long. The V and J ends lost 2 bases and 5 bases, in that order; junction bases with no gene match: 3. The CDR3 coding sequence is TGCGCCAGCAGCTTACAGGGGGCAGGAGATACGCAGTATTTT. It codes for CASSLQGAGDTQYF.

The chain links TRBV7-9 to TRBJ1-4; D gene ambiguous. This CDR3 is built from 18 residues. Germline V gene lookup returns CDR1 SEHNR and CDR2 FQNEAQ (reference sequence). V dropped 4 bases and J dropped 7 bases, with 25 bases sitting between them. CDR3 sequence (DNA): TGTGCCAGCAGCTCCCGGATAGGTCGCTCTCCCGGGAGTGAAAAACTGTTTTTT. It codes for CASSSRIGRSPGSEKLFF.

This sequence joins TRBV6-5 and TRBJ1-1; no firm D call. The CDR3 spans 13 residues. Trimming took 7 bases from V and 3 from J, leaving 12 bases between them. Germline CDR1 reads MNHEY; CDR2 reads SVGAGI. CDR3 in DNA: TGTGCCAGCACAGAGGATGCGTACACTGAAGCTTTCTTT. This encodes CASTEDAYTEAFF.

CDR3 sequence reads: CSVVTVNTGELFF. The CDR3 DNA is TGCAGCGTTGTTACAGTGAACACCGGGGAGCTGTTTTTT. The chain uses TRBV29-1 and TRBJ2-2; unclear D gene. The CDR3 covers 13 residues. Germline assignment: CDR1 SQVTM and CDR2 ANQGSEA. The V gene lost 4 bases and the J gene lost 1 base, with 7 bases spanning the gap.

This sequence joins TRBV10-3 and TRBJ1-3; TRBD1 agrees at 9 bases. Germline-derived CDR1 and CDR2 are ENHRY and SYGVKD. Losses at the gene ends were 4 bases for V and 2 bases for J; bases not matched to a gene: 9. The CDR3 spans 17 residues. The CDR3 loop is CAISVVGTGSAGNTIYF. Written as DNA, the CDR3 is TGTGCCATCAGTGTAGTTGGGACAGGGAGTGCTGGAAACACCATATATTTT.

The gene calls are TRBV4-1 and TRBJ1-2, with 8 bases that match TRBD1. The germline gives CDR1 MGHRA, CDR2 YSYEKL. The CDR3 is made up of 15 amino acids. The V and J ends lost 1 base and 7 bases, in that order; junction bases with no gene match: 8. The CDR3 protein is CASSQVVGTGSGYTF. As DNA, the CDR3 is TGCGCCAGCAGCCAAGTCGTAGGGACAGGTTCTGGCTACACCTTC.

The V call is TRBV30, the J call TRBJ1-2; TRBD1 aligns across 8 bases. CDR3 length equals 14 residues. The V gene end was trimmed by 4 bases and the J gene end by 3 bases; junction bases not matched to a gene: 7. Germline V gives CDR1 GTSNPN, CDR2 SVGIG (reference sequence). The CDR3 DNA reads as TGTGCCTGGAACCAGGGGGCAGGAGACTATGGCTACACCTTC. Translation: CAWNQGAGDYGYTF.

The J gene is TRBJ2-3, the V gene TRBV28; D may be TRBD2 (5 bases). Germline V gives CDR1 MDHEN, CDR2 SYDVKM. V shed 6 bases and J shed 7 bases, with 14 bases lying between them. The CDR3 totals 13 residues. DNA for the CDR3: TGTGCCAGCAGAACTCCTAGCACCTATACGCAGTATTTT. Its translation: CASRTPSTYTQYF.

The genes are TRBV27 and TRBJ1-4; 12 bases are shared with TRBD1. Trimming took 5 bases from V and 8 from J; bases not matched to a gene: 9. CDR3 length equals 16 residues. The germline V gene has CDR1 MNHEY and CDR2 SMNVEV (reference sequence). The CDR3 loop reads CASSPGTGGWIEKLFF. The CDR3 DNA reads TGTGCCAGCAGTCCCGGGACAGGGGGCTGGATCGAAAAACTGTTTTTT.

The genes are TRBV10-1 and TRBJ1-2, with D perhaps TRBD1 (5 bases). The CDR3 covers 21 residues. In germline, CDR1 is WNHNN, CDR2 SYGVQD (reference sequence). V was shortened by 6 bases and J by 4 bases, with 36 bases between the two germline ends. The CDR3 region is CASSIKTSKFITGAFGYGYTF. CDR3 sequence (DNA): TGCGCCAGCAGCATAAAGACCTCAAAGTTCATTACAGGCGCCTTTGGCTATGGCTACACCTTC.

The CDR3 region is CASRAGTGGNYGYTF. CDR3 coding DNA: TGTGCCAGCAGAGCCGGGACAGGGGGTAACTATGGCTACACCTTC. The rearrangement links TRBV6-1 to TRBJ1-2; 11 bases are shared with TRBD1. The CDR3 contains 15 residues. V was clipped by 6 bases and J by 1 base; unmatched bases: 4. Germline loops: CDR1 MNHNS, CDR2 SASEGT.

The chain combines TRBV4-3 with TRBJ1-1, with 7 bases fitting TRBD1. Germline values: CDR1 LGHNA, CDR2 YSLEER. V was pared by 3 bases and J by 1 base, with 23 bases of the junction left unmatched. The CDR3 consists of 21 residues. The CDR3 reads CASSHSVFGANRGRGNTEAFF. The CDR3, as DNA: TGCGCCAGCAGCCATTCGGTGTTTGGGGCCAACAGGGGCCGGGGGAACACTGAAGCTTTCTTT.

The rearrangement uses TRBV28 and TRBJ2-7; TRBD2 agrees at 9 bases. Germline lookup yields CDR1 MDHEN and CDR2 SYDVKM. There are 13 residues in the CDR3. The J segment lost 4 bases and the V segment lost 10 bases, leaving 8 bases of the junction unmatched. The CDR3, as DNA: TGTGCCACCGTAGCGGGAGATGGGTACGAGCAGTACTTC. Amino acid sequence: CATVAGDGYEQYF.

CDR3 in DNA: TGTGCCAGCAGTTACAAAGGCAGGGCCTACAATGAGCAGTTCTTC. It codes for CASSYKGRAYNEQFF. The V gene is TRBV6-5, the J gene TRBJ2-1; TRBD1 is a possible D gene (5 bases). This CDR3 comprises 15 residues. Deletions cut 2 bases from V and 2 bases from J, with 10 bases between. CDR1 and CDR2 from the germline V gene are MNHEY and SVGAGI.

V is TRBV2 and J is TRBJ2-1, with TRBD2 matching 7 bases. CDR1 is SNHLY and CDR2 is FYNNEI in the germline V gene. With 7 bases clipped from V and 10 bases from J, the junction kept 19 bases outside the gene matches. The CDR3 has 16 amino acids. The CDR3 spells CASKVVGGSGFGEQFF. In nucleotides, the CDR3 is TGTGCCAGCAAGGTGGTCGGCGGGAGTGGTTTTGGCGAGCAGTTCTTC.

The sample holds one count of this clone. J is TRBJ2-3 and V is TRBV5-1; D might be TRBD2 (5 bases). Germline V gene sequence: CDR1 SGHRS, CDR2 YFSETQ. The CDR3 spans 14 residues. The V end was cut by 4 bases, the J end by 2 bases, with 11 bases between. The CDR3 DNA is TGCGCCAGCAGCCGAGGGAGTTCCACAGATACGCAGTATTTT. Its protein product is CASSRGSSTDTQYF.

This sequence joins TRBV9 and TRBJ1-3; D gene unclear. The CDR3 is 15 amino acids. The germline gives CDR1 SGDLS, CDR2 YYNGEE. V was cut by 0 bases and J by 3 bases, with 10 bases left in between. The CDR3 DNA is TGTGCCAGCAGCGTAGAGGGCGGGGATGGAAACACCATATATTTT. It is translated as CASSVEGGDGNTIYF.

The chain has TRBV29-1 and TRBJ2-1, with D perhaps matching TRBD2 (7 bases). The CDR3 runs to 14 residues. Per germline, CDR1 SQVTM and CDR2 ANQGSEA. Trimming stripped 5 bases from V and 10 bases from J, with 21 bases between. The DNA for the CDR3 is TGCAGCGTTAGTTCGATAGGCAGGGGAGGGGAGCAGTTCTTC. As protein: CSVSSIGRGGEQFF.

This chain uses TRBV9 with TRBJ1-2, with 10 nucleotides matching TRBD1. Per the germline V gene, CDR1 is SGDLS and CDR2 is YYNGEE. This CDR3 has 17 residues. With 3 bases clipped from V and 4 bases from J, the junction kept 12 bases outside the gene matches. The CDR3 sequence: CASSGRDRGLLGYGYTF. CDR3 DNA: TGTGCCAGCAGCGGACGGGACAGGGGCCTACTTGGCTATGGCTACACCTTC. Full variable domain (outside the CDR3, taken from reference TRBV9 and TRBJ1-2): DSGVTQTPKHLITATGQRVTLRCSPRSGDLSVYWYQQSLDQGLQFLIQYYNGEERAKGNILERFSAQQFPDLHSELNLSSLELGDSALYFCASSGRDRGLLGYGYTFGSGTRLTVV.

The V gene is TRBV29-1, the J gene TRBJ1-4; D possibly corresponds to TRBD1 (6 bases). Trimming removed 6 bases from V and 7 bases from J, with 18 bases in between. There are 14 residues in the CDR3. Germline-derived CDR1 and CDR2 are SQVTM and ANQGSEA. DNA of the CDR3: TGCAGCGTGGGGGAGACAGGTAACGGTGAAAAACTGTTTTTT. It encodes CSVGETGNGEKLFF.

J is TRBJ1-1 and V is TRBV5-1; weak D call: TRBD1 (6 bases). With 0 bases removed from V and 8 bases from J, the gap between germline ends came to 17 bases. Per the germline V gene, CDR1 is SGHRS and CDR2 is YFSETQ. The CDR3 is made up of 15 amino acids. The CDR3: CASSLGPPGGPEAFF. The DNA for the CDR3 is TGCGCCAGCAGCTTGGGTCCCCCGGGGGGGCCAGAAGCTTTCTTT.